Detailed here is one T cell receptor beta chain. What it binds is unknown. One end of the junction fails to match germline, which may point to a read error. This table comes from immunoSEQ multiplex PCR, and its TCRdb copy is limited to in-frame clones, with some not included. The data show roughly 100,000 clones, with roughly 93% seen just once and around 0.28% held by the top ten. This specimen belongs to a study of OX40 agonist ivuxolimab in advanced cancers. At the level of the study: At doses from 0.01 to 10 mg/kg, patients were given intravenous ivuxolimab every 2 weeks. Participants could have had prior anti-PD-1, anti-PD-L1 or anti-CTLA-4 therapy, and 40% had some.

Exclusion of a patient followed from autoimmune disease history or systemic immunosuppression. This CDR3 spans 16 amino acids. Germline V gives CDR1 SSHAT, CDR2 FNYEAQ (reference sequence). Study-level points and caveats: Within 6 weeks, CD4+ and CD8+ blood T cells expanded clonally at 0.1 to 3.0 mg/kg.

The receptor comes from an adult with an advanced solid tumor such as melanoma, head and neck, liver or kidney cancer. The sample was CD4+ or CD8+ T cells sorted from blood, taken in a trial of the OX40 agonist ivuxolimab. This chain connects TRBV7-7 to TRBJ2-2; TRBD2 matches at 11 bases. The CDR3 reads CASSSGLAGNTGELFF. For the CDR3, the DNA is TGTGCTAGCAGCAGCGGACTAGCGGGGAACACCGGGGAGCTGTTTTTT.